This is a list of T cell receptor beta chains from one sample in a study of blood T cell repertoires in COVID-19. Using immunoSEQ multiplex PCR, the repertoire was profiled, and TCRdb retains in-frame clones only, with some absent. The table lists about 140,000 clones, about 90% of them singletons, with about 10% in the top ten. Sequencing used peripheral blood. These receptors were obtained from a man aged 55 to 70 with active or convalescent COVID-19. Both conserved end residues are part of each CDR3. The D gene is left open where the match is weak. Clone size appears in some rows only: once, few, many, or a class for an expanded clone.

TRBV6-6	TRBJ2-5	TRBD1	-	CASTEDRAETQYF	TGTGCCAGCACCGAAGACAGGGCAGAGACCCAGTACTTC
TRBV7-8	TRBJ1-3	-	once	CASSLGTSGNTIYF	TGTGCCAGCAGCCTCGGGACATCGGGAAACACCATATATTTT
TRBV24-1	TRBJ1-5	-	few	CATSDPREGNQPQHF	TGTGCCACCAGTGATCCCCGAGAGGGCAATCAGCCCCAGCATTTT
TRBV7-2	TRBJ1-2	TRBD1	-	CASSLVAGGRNYGYTF	TGTGCCAGCAGCTTAGTGGCAGGGGGCAGGAACTATGGCTACACCTTC
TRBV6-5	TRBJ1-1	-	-	CATSWGSNTEAFF	TGTGCCACCTCCTGGGGCTCGAACACTGAAGCTTTCTTT
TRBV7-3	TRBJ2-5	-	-	CASSFGGRETQYF	TGTGCCAGCAGCTTTGGGGGCCGGGAGACCCAGTACTTC
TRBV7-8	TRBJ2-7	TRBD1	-	CASSLRTGGYEQYF	TGTGCCAGCAGCCTGAGGACAGGGGGTTACGAGCAGTACTTC
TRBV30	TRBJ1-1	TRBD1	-	CAWTGTGGYKAFF	TGTGCCTGGACCGGGACAGGGGGCTATAAAGCTTTCTTT
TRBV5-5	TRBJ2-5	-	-	CASHGTGGRETQYF	TGTGCCAGTCATGGAACCGGGGGGCGCGAGACCCAGTACTTC
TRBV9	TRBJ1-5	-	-	CASSSGVRNQPQHF	TGTGCCAGCAGCTCAGGGGTTCGCAATCAGCCCCAGCATTTT
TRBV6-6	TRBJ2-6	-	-	CASSYSSRSGANVLTF	TGTGCCAGCAGTTACTCTTCCCGCTCTGGGGCCAACGTCCTGACTTTC
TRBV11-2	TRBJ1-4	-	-	CASSTMTGSNEKLFF	TGTGCCAGCAGCACCATGACAGGATCTAATGAAAAACTGTTTTTT
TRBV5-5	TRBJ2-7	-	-	CASSLQQGGYEQYF	TGTGCCAGCAGCTTGCAGCAGGGGGGATACGAGCAGTACTTC
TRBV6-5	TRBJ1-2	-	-	CASSYSGREAYGYTF	TGTGCCAGCAGTTACTCAGGACGGGAGGCCTATGGCTACACCTTC
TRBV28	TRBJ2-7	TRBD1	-	CASRLDRAYEQYF	TGTGCCAGCAGGCTTGACAGGGCCTACGAGCAGTACTTC
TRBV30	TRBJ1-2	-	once	CAWSGQILNYGYTF	TGTGCCTGGAGTGGACAGATTCTCAACTATGGCTACACCTTC
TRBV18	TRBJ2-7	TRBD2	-	CASSPLGLAGVYEQYF	TGTGCCAGCTCACCCCTCGGACTAGCGGGGGTCTACGAGCAGTACTTC
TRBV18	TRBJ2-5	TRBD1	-	CASSPGQGAYVETQYF	TGTGCCAGCTCACCCGGGCAGGGGGCATATGTGGAGACCCAGTACTTC
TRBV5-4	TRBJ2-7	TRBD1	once	CASSPGGRTGGYEQYF	TGTGCCAGCAGCCCCGGTGGGCGGACAGGGGGGTACGAGCAGTACTTC
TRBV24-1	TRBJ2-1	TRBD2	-	CATSDYPSGRAYNEQFF	TGTGCCACCAGTGATTACCCTAGCGGGAGGGCTTACAATGAGCAGTTCTTC
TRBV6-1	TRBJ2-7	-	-	CASSEWAGLYEQYF	TGTGCCAGCAGTGAATGGGCAGGGCTATACGAGCAGTACTTC
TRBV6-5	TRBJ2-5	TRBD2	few	CASSYDTSGETQYF	TGTGCCAGCAGTTACGATACTAGCGGGGAGACCCAGTACTTC
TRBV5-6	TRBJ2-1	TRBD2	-	CASSPMTSGSTYNEQFF	TGTGCCAGCAGCCCGATGACTAGCGGGAGTACCTACAATGAGCAGTTCTTC
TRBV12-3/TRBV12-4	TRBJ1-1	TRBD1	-	CASSLGDREAFF	TGTGCCAGCAGTTTAGGGGACAGAGAAGCTTTCTTT
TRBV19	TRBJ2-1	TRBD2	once	CASRPAGGPYNEQFF	TGTGCCAGTAGGCCAGCGGGAGGGCCCTACAATGAGCAGTTCTTC
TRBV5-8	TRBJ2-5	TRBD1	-	CASSLSGQGARETQYF	TGTGCCAGCAGCTTGTCGGGACAGGGGGCTCGGGAGACCCAGTACTTC
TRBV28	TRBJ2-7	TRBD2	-	CASIGGLAGYEQYF	TGTGCCAGCATCGGGGGGCTAGCGGGATACGAGCAGTACTTC
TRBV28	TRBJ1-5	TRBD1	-	CASSLLPGQGANQPQHF	TGTGCCAGCAGCCTACTCCCGGGACAGGGGGCGAATCAGCCCCAGCATTTT
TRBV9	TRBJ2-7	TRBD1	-	CASSVGFRDREGEQYF	TGTGCCAGCAGCGTAGGTTTCCGGGACAGGGAGGGCGAGCAGTACTTC
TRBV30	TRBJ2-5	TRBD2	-	CAWSTQPGGAQETQYF	TGTGCCTGGAGCACGCAACCGGGGGGGGCACAAGAGACCCAGTACTTC
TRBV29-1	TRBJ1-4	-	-	CSAEGTRNEKLFF	TGCAGCGCGGAGGGGACACGGAATGAAAAACTGTTTTTT
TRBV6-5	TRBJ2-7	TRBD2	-	CASRGTTYEQYF	TGTGCCAGCAGGGGGACTACCTACGAGCAGTACTTC
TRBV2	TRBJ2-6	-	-	CASRQYRAGANVLTF	TGTGCCAGCAGACAATACAGGGCTGGGGCCAACGTCCTGACTTTC
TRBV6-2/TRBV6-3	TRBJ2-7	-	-	CASSARGGEQYF	TGTGCCAGCAGCGCTAGGGGTGGCGAGCAGTACTTC
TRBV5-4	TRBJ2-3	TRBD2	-	CASSLVVAGTDTQYF	TGTGCCAGCAGCTTGGTGGTAGCGGGAACAGATACGCAGTATTTT
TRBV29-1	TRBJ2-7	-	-	CSVGRSYEQYF	TGCAGCGTTGGAAGGAGTTACGAGCAGTACTTC
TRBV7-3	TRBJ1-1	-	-	CASSARRNTEAFF	TGTGCCAGCAGCGCTCGCAGAAACACTGAAGCTTTCTTT
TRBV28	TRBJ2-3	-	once	CASSFPPGFGGSTDTQYF	TGTGCCAGCAGTTTCCCGCCGGGGTTCGGGGGAAGCACAGATACGCAGTATTTT
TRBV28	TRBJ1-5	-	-	CASKGGGARQPQHF	TGTGCCAGCAAGGGTGGGGGGGCACGACAGCCCCAGCATTTT
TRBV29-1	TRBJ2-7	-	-	CSVVSYRAEQYF	TGCAGCGTTGTCTCTTACAGGGCCGAGCAGTACTTC
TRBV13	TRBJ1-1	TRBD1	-	CASSSPGQGNTEAFF	TGTGCCAGCAGCTCCCCGGGACAGGGGAACACTGAAGCTTTCTTT
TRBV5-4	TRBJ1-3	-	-	CASSLDPFSGNTIYF	TGTGCCAGCAGCTTGGATCCCTTCTCTGGAAACACCATATATTTT
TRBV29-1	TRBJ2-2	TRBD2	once	CSAQRASGGANTGELFF	TGCAGCGCCCAAAGGGCTAGCGGAGGAGCGAACACCGGGGAGCTGTTTTTT
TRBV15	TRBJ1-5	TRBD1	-	CATSTDRAPRNQPQHF	TGTGCCACCAGCACGGACAGGGCCCCCCGAAATCAGCCCCAGCATTTT
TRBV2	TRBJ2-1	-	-	CASSSLGGNEQFF	TGTGCCAGCAGTAGTTTAGGGGGCAATGAGCAGTTCTTC
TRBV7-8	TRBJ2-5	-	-	CASSRYVSGETQYF	TGTGCCAGCAGCCGATACGTCAGCGGGGAGACCCAGTACTTC
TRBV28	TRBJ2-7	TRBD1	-	CASSDGTVYEQYF	TGTGCCAGCAGTGACGGGACAGTCTACGAGCAGTACTTC
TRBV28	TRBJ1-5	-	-	CASRTGTRQPQHF	TGTGCCAGCAGGACAGGAACTCGGCAGCCCCAGCATTTT
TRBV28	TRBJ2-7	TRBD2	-	CASRALAGRAKYEQYF	TGTGCCAGCAGGGCCCTAGCGGGGAGGGCCAAATACGAGCAGTACTTC
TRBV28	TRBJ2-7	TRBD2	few	CASSTGLAGSYEQYF	TGTGCCAGCAGTACTGGACTAGCGGGATCCTACGAGCAGTACTTC
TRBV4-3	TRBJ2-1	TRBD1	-	CASSQRNVGTAYNEQFF	TGCGCCAGCAGTCAGAGAAACGTCGGGACAGCATACAATGAGCAGTTCTTC
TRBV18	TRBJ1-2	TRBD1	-	CASSLSQQGTDGYTF	TGTGCCAGCTCACTTTCTCAACAGGGGACCGATGGCTACACCTTC
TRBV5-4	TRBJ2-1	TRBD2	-	CASSLKREASYNEQFF	TGTGCCAGCAGCTTGAAACGGGAGGCCTCCTACAATGAGCAGTTCTTC
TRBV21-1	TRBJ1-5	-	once	CASSHDRVSNQPQHF	TGTGCCAGCAGCCATGACAGGGTTAGCAATCAGCCCCAGCATTTT
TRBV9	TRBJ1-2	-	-	CASSVAKGGHGYTF	TGTGCCAGCAGCGTAGCGAAGGGGGGGCATGGCTACACCTTC
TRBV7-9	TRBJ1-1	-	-	CASSLTTGGLLNTEAFF	TGTGCCAGCAGCTTAACGACAGGTGGTCTGTTGAACACTGAAGCTTTCTTT
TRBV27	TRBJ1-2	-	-	CASSPTGIYGYTF	TGTGCCAGCAGTCCAACAGGTATCTATGGCTACACCTTC
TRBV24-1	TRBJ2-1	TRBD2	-	CATSDPGTSGVYNEQFF	TGTGCCACCAGTGACCCAGGGACTAGCGGAGTATACAATGAGCAGTTCTTC
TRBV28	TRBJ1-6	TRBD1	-	CASSSALDRVNSPLHF	TGTGCCAGCAGTTCCGCCTTAGACAGGGTAAATTCACCCCTCCACTTT